This passage covers 25 T cell receptor beta chains from one sample sequenced in a study of cytomegalovirus exposure and HLA in healthy donors. Amplification used 60 Vbeta primers and 13 Jbeta primers. Profiling relied on immunoSEQ multiplex PCR, and the TCRdb table lists in-frame clones only, not all of them. The sample carries 150,000 to 200,000 clones, around three quarters recorded once. The sequencing input was PBMCs. The receptors shown here come from a man in his forties in good health and CMV-seronegative.

The V and J genes are TRBV4-2 and TRBJ1-5; TRBD1 matches at 9 bases. The germline V gene has CDR1 LGHNA and CDR2 YNFKEQ. The CDR3 consists of 16 residues. After removal of 3 bases from V and 5 bases from J, the junction contained 8 bases not matched to a gene. CDR3 sequence: CASSQGADRGHQPQHF. The CDR3 region has the DNA TGTGCCAGCAGCCAGGGGGCGGACAGGGGACATCAGCCCCAGCATTTT.

The gene calls are TRBV2 and TRBJ2-7, with 7 nucleotides matching TRBD2. The CDR3 runs to 14 residues. Unmatched junction bases numbered 9, after V lost 5 bases and J lost 5 bases. Germline V gives CDR1 SNHLY, CDR2 FYNNEI. The CDR3 here is CASSPWGGLDEQYV. The CDR3 nucleotides read TGTGCCAGCAGTCCCTGGGGAGGGCTCGACGAGCAGTACGTC.

This clone appeared once. The chain links TRBV9 to TRBJ2-1; D is possibly TRBD2 (5 bases). This CDR3 is built from 13 residues. V lost 3 bases and J 7 bases, leaving 11 bases between the germline ends. Germline V CDR1 and CDR2: SGDLS, YYNGEE. CDR3 DNA sequence: TGTGCCAGCAGCGCCCCAAGAGGGAATGAGCAGTTCTTC. This translates into CASSAPRGNEQFF.

This chain links TRBV28 with TRBJ1-5; D perhaps matches TRBD1 (5 bases). The CDR3 totals 13 residues. Trimming left V 8 bases short and J 3 bases short, with 11 bases between. The germline gives CDR1 MDHEN, CDR2 SYDVKM. CDR3 in amino acids: CASATGLNQPQHF. CDR3 nucleotides: TGTGCCAGCGCCACGGGACTCAATCAGCCCCAGCATTTT.

The chain combines TRBV29-1 with TRBJ1-1; D not certain. The germline V gene encodes CDR1 SQVTM and CDR2 ANQGSEA. The CDR3 length is 12 residues. The ends were cut back, 8 bases at V and 0 bases at J, with 10 bases in the middle. The CDR3 DNA reads TGCAGCTTGACCGGGGTGAACACTGAAGCTTTCTTT. Translation gives CSLTGVNTEAFF.

The chain is built from TRBV9 and TRBJ1-3, with 7 bases aligning to TRBD1. CDR3 size: 14 residues. V lost 4 bases, J lost 2 bases, and 3 bases stayed unmatched. CDR1 and CDR2 from the germline V gene are SGDLS and YYNGEE. The CDR3 reads CASSQTGPGNTIYF. As DNA, the CDR3 is TGTGCCAGCAGCCAGACAGGGCCTGGAAACACCATATATTTT.

The table lists this clone with a count of one. V usage is TRBV5-4 and J usage is TRBJ2-7, with TRBD2 as a possible D gene (7 bases). The CDR3 has 14 amino acids. Germline lookup yields CDR1 SGHNT and CDR2 YYREEE (reference sequence). V was shortened by 5 bases and J by 7 bases, with 19 bases between the two germline ends. CDR3 DNA: TGTGCCAGCAGTTGGGAAGGGGGAGGGAGAGAGCAGTACTTC. Its translation: CASSWEGGGREQYF.

The sample holds a few counts of this clone. V and J are TRBV15 and TRBJ1-5, with 7 bases lining up with TRBD1. Germline CDR1 LNHNV, CDR2 YYDKDF (reference sequence). The trim removed 8 bases at V and 2 bases at J, leaving 0 bases unmatched. The CDR3 extends over 12 amino acids. The CDR3 reads CATGTGNQPQHF. The CDR3 coding sequence is TGTGCCACCGGGACAGGCAATCAGCCCCAGCATTTT.

This chain joins TRBV9 and TRBJ1-1; a weak D match, TRBD1 (6 bases). In germline, CDR1 is SGDLS, CDR2 YYNGEE. This CDR3 comprises 15 residues. The ends were cut back, 4 bases at V and 4 bases at J, with 17 bases in the middle. CDR3 nucleotide sequence: TGTGCCAGCAGCCAGACACAGGGTGGAATCACTGAAGCTTTCTTT. This translates into CASSQTQGGITEAFF. The variable domain in full, with the rest retrieved from reference TRBV9 and TRBJ1-1, is DSGVTQTPKHLITATGQRVTLRCSPRSGDLSVYWYQQSLDQGLQFLIQYYNGEERAKGNILERFSAQQFPDLHSELNLSSLELGDSALYFCASSQTQGGITEAFFGQGTRLTVV.

About this clone: The junction departs from germline at one end; a sequencing error may be responsible. This chain links TRBV7-9 with TRBJ2-2; 7 nucleotides align to TRBD1. CDR3 length: 16 amino acids. The V gene's germline CDR1 is SEHNR and CDR2 FQNEAQ (reference sequence). CDR3 nucleotides: TGTTCCAGCAGCTTCTTCACAGGGGTGTTGGGCGGGGAGCTGTTTTTT. Protein sequence: CSSSFFTGVLGGELFF.

CDR3 nucleotides: TGTGCCAGCAGCCCGGACAGCTACTCCTACAATGAGCAGTTCTTC. Translation gives CASSPDSYSYNEQFF. The gene calls are TRBV7-9 and TRBJ2-1, with D possibly being TRBD1 (6 bases). V was clipped by 5 bases and J by 0 bases, with 11 bases between them. In germline, CDR1 is SEHNR, CDR2 FQNEAQ (reference sequence). This CDR3 region has 15 residues.

The chain couples TRBV11-2 to TRBJ2-2; 8 bases align to TRBD2. There are 15 residues in the CDR3. Germline V gene data show CDR1 as SGHAT and CDR2 as FQNNGV. V trimming: 8 bases; J trimming: 5 bases; junction bases outside the gene matches: 10. The CDR3 DNA sequence: TGTGCCAGCGGTCCAGCGGGAGTCAGGACCGGGGAGCTGTTTTTT. Its translation is CASGPAGVRTGELFF.

This chain links TRBV27 with TRBJ1-5; TRBD1 matches at 8 bases. The CDR3 covers 18 residues. Germline loops: CDR1 MNHEY, CDR2 SMNVEV (reference sequence). Trimming took 6 bases from V and 2 from J; bases not matched to a gene: 15. The chain's CDR3 is CASSPSGTGRRRNQPQHF. DNA for the CDR3: TGTGCCAGCAGCCCCTCGGGGACAGGAAGGAGACGCAATCAGCCCCAGCATTTT.

V gene TRBV7-2 combines with J gene TRBJ2-3, with TRBD2 as a possible D gene (6 bases). This CDR3 comprises 14 residues. Deletions cut 3 bases from V and 2 bases from J, with 9 bases between. CDR1 and CDR2 (germline): SGHTA, FQGNSA. CDR3 nucleotides: TGTGCCAGCAGCTTTGGCGGGGTCACAGATACGCAGTATTTT. Its translation: CASSFGGVTDTQYF.

Here the CDR3 reads CASSLWGLSMDREKLFF. The CDR3 DNA sequence: TGTGCCAGCAGTTTATGGGGACTCAGCATGGACCGGGAAAAACTGTTTTTT. This rearrangement joins TRBV28 to TRBJ1-4, with D possibly matching TRBD1 (5 bases). V shed 0 bases and J shed 8 bases, with 19 bases lying between them. The CDR3 has 17 residues. CDR1 MDHEN and CDR2 SYDVKM come from the germline V gene.

This chain connects TRBV7-6 to TRBJ2-1, with 7 bases aligning to TRBD2. The CDR3 has 15 amino acids. After removal of 3 bases from V and 2 bases from J, the junction contained 4 bases not matched to a gene. CDR1 SGHVS and CDR2 FNYEAQ come from the germline V gene. The CDR3: CASSLGGRTYNEQFF. CDR3 in DNA: TGTGCCAGCAGCTTGGGGGGGAGGACCTACAATGAGCAGTTCTTC.

The chain employs TRBV30 and TRBJ1-5; D unresolved. This CDR3 spans 12 amino acids. V dropped 2 bases and J dropped 6 bases, with 8 bases sitting between them. Germline values: CDR1 GTSNPN, CDR2 SVGIG (reference sequence). The chain's CDR3 is CAWSTSVQPQHF. DNA of the CDR3: TGTGCCTGGAGTACCTCAGTTCAGCCCCAGCATTTT.

V and J are TRBV7-2 and TRBJ2-3; weak D call: TRBD2 (5 bases). The CDR3 covers 15 residues. Trimming removed 1 base from V and 1 base from J, with 9 bases in between. The germline gives CDR1 SGHTA, CDR2 FQGNSA. The CDR3 sequence is CASSLGGSGTDTQYF. In nucleotides, the CDR3 is TGTGCCAGCAGCTTAGGAGGGAGTGGCACAGATACGCAGTATTTT.

This chain joins TRBV9 and TRBJ2-7, with 7 bases that match TRBD2. There are 14 residues in the CDR3. Germline values: CDR1 SGDLS, CDR2 YYNGEE. The junction had 6 bases not matched to a gene; V was cut back by 1 base and J by 5 bases. The CDR3 loop is CASSVMAGVDEQYF. As DNA, the CDR3 is TGTGCCAGCAGCGTAATGGCGGGAGTCGACGAGCAGTACTTC.

The chain uses TRBV15 and TRBJ2-5, with 7 bases fitting TRBD1. Trimming cost V 2 bases and J 5 bases; bases outside gene matches: 8. The CDR3 consists of 15 residues. Germline-derived CDR1 and CDR2 are LNHNV and YYDKDF (reference sequence). The CDR3 loop reads CATSRPSTGEETQYF. CDR3 nucleotide sequence: TGTGCCACCAGCAGACCTTCTACAGGGGAGGAGACCCAGTACTTC.

This chain joins TRBV19 and TRBJ2-3; 9 bases map to TRBD2. CDR1 is LNHDA, CDR2 SQIVND, per germline (reference sequence). V gave up 5 bases and J gave up 2 bases; unmatched junction bases: 5. The CDR3 is made up of 15 amino acids. The CDR3 here is CASSARTSATDTQYF. CDR3 bases: TGTGCCAGTAGTGCTCGGACTAGCGCCACAGATACGCAGTATTTT.

Comment on this clone: A junction boundary mismatches the germline segment, possibly from a read error. This chain connects TRBV11-2 to TRBJ2-6, with D maybe TRBD1 (5 bases). Looked up from germline, CDR1 is SGHAT and CDR2 is FQNNGV. This CDR3 comprises 14 residues. The CDR3 nucleotides read TGTGCCAGCAGCTTTCCCTCTGGGGCCAACGGCCTGACTTTC. It is translated as CASSFPSGANGLTF.

In this sample, this clone turned up a few times. This chain links TRBV5-4 with TRBJ2-7, with TRBD1 as a possible D gene (5 bases). Germline loops: CDR1 SGHNT, CDR2 YYREEE (reference sequence). CDR3 length: 15 amino acids. V shed 6 bases and J shed 0 bases, with 16 bases lying between them. The CDR3 is CASTTKTDYSYEQYF. As DNA, the CDR3 is TGTGCCAGCACGACAAAGACAGATTACTCCTACGAGCAGTACTTC.

The V and J genes are TRBV7-8 and TRBJ2-2; a weak D match, TRBD2 (6 bases). Trimming took off 1 base at V and 5 bases at J, with 14 bases between the two ends. This CDR3 has 16 amino acids. Germline-derived CDR1 and CDR2 are SGHVS and FQNEAQ. CDR3 DNA: TGTGCCAGCAGCTTAGTGGGAAGGAGGGATACCGGGGAGCTGTTTTTT. Protein product: CASSLVGRRDTGELFF.

The chain is built from TRBV7-3 and TRBJ2-2, with TRBD2 as a possible D gene (6 bases). Germline loops: CDR1 SGHTA, CDR2 FQGTGA. The CDR3 is made up of 15 amino acids. V was trimmed by 2 bases and J by 4 bases, leaving 11 bases between them. In nucleotides, the CDR3 is TGTGCCAGCAGCTTACGGGGGAGGACCACCGGGGAGCTGTTTTTT. Protein: CASSLRGRTTGELFF.